This T cell receptor delta chain was documented in a study of γδ T cells in repeated Plasmodium falciparum infection. Overall study findings and caveats: Compared with Australian children, Malian Vdelta2-negative repertoires seemed more clonal, less diverse, less shared. Repeated controlled infections reportedly drove waves of new clonotype selection in Vdelta2-negative, mostly Vdelta1+, gammadelta repertoires.

Bulk repertoires came from Vgamma9/Vdelta2+ or Vdelta2-negative gammadelta T cells flow-sorted from PBMC. TCRdb re-called the multiplex PCR reads with CATT. Counted here are around 49,000 delta-chain clones, approximately 1.8% occurring once; the ten biggest clones make up roughly 25%. This clone was recorded at least ten times. Its matching antigen is unknown. This sequence is one base from a far larger clone and is likely a read error. The same CDR3 arises from other DNA sequences in this sample as well. This CDR3 is 23 amino acids long. Germline CDR1 and CDR2: TSWWSYY and QGS. Sequencing input: gamma-delta T cells from blood. With the J gene uncalled, the V gene is TRDV1; whether TRDD3, the table's D call, matches the DNA was not checked. The receptor comes from a pool of human donors (malaria-infected and uninfected, not separated). CDR3 DNA: TGTGCTCTTGGGGTTGACGTCTTCCTACCGGGGGGATACGCGGGCATCGGCACCGATAAGCTCATCTTT. It translates to CALGVDVFLPGGYAGIGTDKLIF.